This T cell receptor beta chain was obtained from a study of radiotherapy plus CTLA-4 blockade in lung cancer. V lost 1 base and J lost 6, with 7 bases in between. The CDR3 extends over 13 amino acids. Germline V gene lookup returns CDR1 SGHNT and CDR2 YYREEE (reference sequence). Using immunoSEQ multiplex PCR, the repertoire was profiled, and TCRdb retains in-frame clones only, with some absent. The sample has tens of thousands of clones; roughly 60% are singletons. The chain employs TRBV5-4 and TRBJ2-2; D unresolved. The TCR originated in a human donor with non-small cell lung cancer who had a partial response to radiotherapy plus ipilimumab. The sample here was peripheral blood, taken from a patient treated with radiotherapy plus ipilimumab. CDR3 residues: CASSLFTAGELFF. Written as DNA, the CDR3 is TGTGCCAGCAGCTTGTTTACGGCCGGGGAGCTGTTTTTT.